Each of the 13 T cell receptor beta chains below was sequenced from the same sample in a study of identifying expanded T cells in peripheral blood. Clones were sequenced by immunoSEQ multiplex PCR, and TCRdb holds only the in-frame ones, with some missing. The table records some 97,000 clones, 88% of them present only once. Sample: blood. The receptors here all came from a person aged 18-69 years in good health.

This chain connects TRBV7-2 to TRBJ2-1; 7 bases fit TRBD1. Trimming at V came to 5 bases and at J to 6 bases, leaving 7 bases not matched to a gene. CDR3 length: 14 amino acids. Germline lookup yields CDR1 SGHTA and CDR2 FQGNSA. The CDR3: CASSLRQGGNEQFF. DNA of the CDR3: TGTGCCAGCAGCCTCCGACAGGGTGGCAATGAGCAGTTCTTC.

The chain combines TRBV18 with TRBJ1-5, with 12 bases identical to TRBD1. V was clipped by 3 bases and J by 6 bases; unmatched bases: 3. Germline V gene lookup returns CDR1 KGHSH and CDR2 LQKENI. The CDR3 runs 15 residues. The CDR3 coding sequence is TGTGCCAGCTCACCGGGACAGGGGGCGAGTCAGCCCCAGCATTTT. It specifies CASSPGQGASQPQHF.

The gene calls are TRBV4-1 and TRBJ2-2; D unresolved. This CDR3 contains 11 residues. V shed 1 base and J shed 6 bases, with 0 bases lying between them. Germline V gene data show CDR1 as MGHRA and CDR2 as YSYEKL. This CDR3 is CASSQAGELFF. CDR3 bases: TGCGCCAGCAGCCAAGCCGGGGAGCTGTTTTTT.

The rearrangement joins TRBV4-2 to TRBJ2-3; D not certain. This CDR3 contains 13 residues. Germline CDR1 and CDR2: LGHNA and YNFKEQ. The V end was cut by 0 bases, the J end by 3 bases, with 4 bases between. CDR3 loop: CASSQDRTDTQYF. For the CDR3, the DNA is TGTGCCAGCAGCCAAGATCGGACAGATACGCAGTATTTT.

The chain has TRBV30 and TRBJ1-6; TRBD1 might be the D (5 bases). Trimming removed 3 bases from V and 11 bases from J, with 17 bases in between. This CDR3 has 14 residues. Germline CDR1 GTSNPN, CDR2 SVGIG (reference sequence). This chain's CDR3 is CAWSQPIPGTPLHF. As DNA, the CDR3 is TGTGCCTGGAGCCAACCCATCCCAGGGACACCCCTCCACTTT.

The V call is TRBV27, the J call TRBJ1-1; 9 bases align to TRBD1. Germline V gene data show CDR1 as MNHEY and CDR2 as SMNVEV (reference sequence). Losses at the gene ends were 8 bases for V and 2 bases for J; bases not matched to a gene: 9. The CDR3 contains 15 residues. The CDR3 loop reads CASRDPGQGNTEAFF. The CDR3 DNA reads as TGTGCCAGCCGTGACCCGGGACAGGGAAACACTGAAGCTTTCTTT.

The V and J genes are TRBV6-6 and TRBJ1-1; 9 bases are a match to TRBD1. The CDR3 covers 16 residues. Losses at the gene ends were 6 bases for V and 4 bases for J; bases not matched to a gene: 12. Germline V gives CDR1 MNHNY, CDR2 SVGAGI (reference sequence). The CDR3 DNA reads TGTGCCAGCAGCCCTGGACAGGGGCGTAGTGTCACTGAAGCTTTCTTT. Amino acid sequence: CASSPGQGRSVTEAFF.

The rearrangement links TRBV4-1 to TRBJ2-5, with D tentatively TRBD1 (5 bases). The better agreement between TRBJ2-7 and the DNA end casts doubt on the J call. Germline V gene data show CDR1 as MGHRA and CDR2 as YSYEKL. The CDR3 runs to 15 residues. CDR3 nucleotide sequence: TGCGCCAGCAGCCAAGATCACAGGAGCTCCTACGAGCAGTACTTC. Its translation is CASSQDHRSSYEQYF.

The chain employs TRBV10-3 and TRBJ1-1, with no clear D. V dropped 8 bases and J dropped 6 bases, with 10 bases sitting between them. This CDR3 is 11 amino acids long. CDR1 is ENHRY, CDR2 SYGVKD, per germline. For the CDR3, the DNA is TGTGCCATCGGACCCCCCCCTGAAGCTTTCTTT. This codes for CAIGPPPEAFF.

The chain links TRBV10-3 to TRBJ1-1; D is undetermined. This CDR3 spans 12 amino acids. Germline V gene sequence: CDR1 ENHRY, CDR2 SYGVKD. V dropped 10 bases and J dropped 7 bases, with 16 bases sitting between them. CDR3: CASRSQAHEAFF. In nucleotides, the CDR3 is TGTGCCAGCCGATCTCAGGCTCATGAAGCTTTCTTT.

This rearrangement joins TRBV6-1 to TRBJ1-5; no clear D gene. V shed 6 bases and J shed 4 bases, with 13 bases lying between them. CDR1 and CDR2 (germline): MNHNS, SASEGT. CDR3 length equals 14 residues. Here the CDR3 reads CASSGERRNQPQHF. CDR3 DNA sequence: TGTGCCAGCAGCGGGGAGAGACGAAATCAGCCCCAGCATTTT.

The gene calls are TRBV10-2 and TRBJ2-3, with D perhaps matching TRBD1 (5 bases). The V gene lost 3 bases and the J gene lost 2 bases, with 9 bases spanning the gap. There are 14 residues in the CDR3. Germline CDR1 WSHSY, CDR2 SAAADI. The CDR3 spells CASSDPGHTDTQYF. The CDR3 DNA reads as TGCGCCAGCAGTGATCCAGGACACACAGATACGCAGTATTTT.

The CDR3 bases are TGTGCCAGCAGCCTCCTGGGACTAGTCGGTACCGGGGAGCTGTTTTTT. As protein: CASSLLGLVGTGELFF. The V call is TRBV7-9, the J call TRBJ2-2, with 8 nucleotides matching TRBD2. The CDR3 length is 16 residues. Germline CDR1 and CDR2: SEHNR and FQNEAQ (reference sequence). V gave up 5 bases and J gave up 5 bases; unmatched junction bases: 10.